This entry is about one TCR beta chain. What it binds is unknown. These data come from a study of human T cells and chemical hapten exposure. Study information: How much TCR each sample yielded varied, mostly because pooled library volumes differed slightly. General study results and limits: After DPC sensitization, TCRs above 1 in 1000 frequency showed no change.

Germline V CDR1 and CDR2: LNHDA, SQIVND (reference sequence). Trimming stripped 3 bases from V and 6 bases from J, with 15 bases between. The CDR3 is 15 residues long. TCRdb re-derived calls from the 5' RACE reads in MiXCR, one entry per CDR3 protein. The repertoire holds roughly 81,000 distinct CDR3 sequences, with less than 9.5% as singletons. Before extraction, the whole blood was not fractionated, and total RNA was taken from it. The sequence was collected from a male donor in good health. The V gene is TRBV19, the J gene TRBJ1-5, with TRBD1 as a possible D gene (5 bases). The CDR3 DNA reads TGTGCCAGTAGTATTGAACGGGGCAGCGGTCAGCCCCAGCATTTT. Residues: CASSIERGSGQPQHF.